In this sample, the clone carrying this T cell receptor (beta chain) turned up a few times. With V trimmed by 5 bases and J by 0 bases, 14 bases remained unmatched. The CDR3 contains 19 residues. Per germline, CDR1 SEHNR and CDR2 FQNEAQ (reference sequence). The data derive from a study of blood T cell repertoires in COVID-19. How the authors handled the data: Nucleated cell number was recorded as an estimate derived from reference gene primer amplification. The repertoire was sequenced with immunoSEQ multiplex PCR; TCRdb's copy has only in-frame clones and lacks some. The V and J calls and the clone size are those of that table, but D and trimming were determined from the DNA. The table lists more than 300,000 clones, around four fifths of them singletons.

Sample: PBMCs or T cells enriched from blood (not recorded which). The sequence was obtained from a woman aged 45-65 years who had recovered from COVID-19. The rearrangement links TRBV7-9 to TRBJ2-3, with 10 bases aligning to TRBD2. This chain's CDR3 is CASSPWTSGYRLSTDTQYF. CDR3 nucleotide sequence: TGTGCCAGCAGCCCCTGGACTAGCGGCTATAGGCTAAGCACAGATACGCAGTATTTT.